The entry below describes one T cell receptor beta chain. This specimen belongs to a study of technical replicates of blood from several donors. TCRdb's table, derived via immunoSEQ multiplex PCR, lists solely in-frame clones and lacks some. The table includes about 62,000 clones, more than 70% detected once. The CDR3 is 14 amino acids. Germline loops: CDR1 SEHNR, CDR2 FQNEAQ (reference sequence). With 1 base removed from V and 4 bases from J, the gap between germline ends came to 9 bases. The sequence derives from a human donor in good health. Some clones in this sample may be carry-over from other donors' samples. Sequenced input: PBMCs. The chain carries TRBV7-9 and TRBJ2-3; no clear D gene. The CDR3, as DNA: TGTGCCAGCAGCTTAGACTTCGGAGCAGATACGCAGTATTTT. It is translated as CASSLDFGADTQYF. Full variable domain (outside the CDR3, taken from reference TRBV7-9 and TRBJ2-3): DTGVSQNPRHKITKRGQNVTFRCDPISEHNRLYWYRQTLGQGPEFLTYFQNEAQLEKSRLLSDRFSAERPKGSFSTLEIQRTEQGDSAMYLCASSLDFGADTQYFGPGTRLTVL.